This T cell receptor (beta chain) is drawn from a study of cytomegalovirus exposure and HLA in healthy donors. Points from the study as a whole: In a later analysis, TCR beta V- and J-gene trimming was associated with a missense DCLRE1C variant.

As regards this clone: The antigen is unknown.

V gave up 2 bases and J gave up 3 bases, with 7 bases separating them. There are 13 residues in the CDR3. Germline lookup yields CDR1 MGHDK and CDR2 SYGVNS. PCR involved 60 Vbeta and 13 Jbeta primers. The data were produced by immunoSEQ multiplex PCR, yet TCRdb's version contains in-frame clones alone and is incomplete. The repertoire holds some 85,000 clones, roughly 80% seen once, with 3% to 3.5% in the top ten. The sample taken for sequencing was PBMCs. This TCR derives from a middle-aged man in good health and CMV-seronegative. This chain connects TRBV25-1 to TRBJ1-1, with D perhaps matching TRBD1 (6 bases). CDR3 sequence: CASSERTDTEAFF. The CDR3 nucleotides read TGTGCCAGCAGTGAAAGGACAGACACTGAAGCTTTCTTT.